The source of this T cell receptor beta chain is a study of response to subunit inactivated influenza vaccine. Notes on the study in general: Every seasonal influenza vaccination brings in few new T cells, the authors suggested.

This clonotype has only a few counts. Its cognate antigen is unknown. With 3 bases clipped from V and 11 bases from J, the junction kept 4 bases outside the gene matches. This CDR3 region has 13 residues. Germline values: CDR1 SGDLS, CDR2 YYNGEE. TCRdb itself ran the RT-PCR reads through MiXCR, one entry per CDR3 protein. This table has 650,000 to 800,000 distinct CDR3 sequences, approximately 15% appearing once. The chain has TRBV9 and TRBJ2-1, with 11 bases fitting TRBD2. The sequencing used PBMCs from blood, collected 14 to 15 days before vaccination. This sequence was found in a man aged 50 or older who received an inactivated influenza vaccine. This CDR3 reads CASSARLAGKQFF. In DNA form, the CDR3 reads TGTGCCAGCAGCGCCAGACTAGCGGGAAAGCAGTTCTTC. The variable domain in full, completed from reference TRBV9 and TRBJ2-1, reads DSGVTQTPKHLITATGQRVTLRCSPRSGDLSVYWYQQSLDQGLQFLIQYYNGEERAKGNILERFSAQQFPDLHSELNLSSLELGDSALYFCASSARLAGKQFFGPGTRLTVL.